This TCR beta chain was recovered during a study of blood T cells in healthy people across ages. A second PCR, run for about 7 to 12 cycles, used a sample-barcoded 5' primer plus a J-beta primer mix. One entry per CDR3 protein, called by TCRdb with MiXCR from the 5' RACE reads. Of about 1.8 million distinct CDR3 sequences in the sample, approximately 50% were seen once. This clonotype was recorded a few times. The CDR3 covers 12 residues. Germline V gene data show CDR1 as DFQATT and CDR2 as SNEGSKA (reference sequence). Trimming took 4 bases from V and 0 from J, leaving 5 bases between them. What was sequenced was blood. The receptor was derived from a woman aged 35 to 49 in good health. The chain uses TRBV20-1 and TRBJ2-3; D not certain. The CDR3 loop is CSAKSSTDTQYF. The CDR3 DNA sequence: TGCAGTGCTAAATCGAGCACAGATACGCAGTATTTT.